These 8 T cell receptor beta chains originate from one sample sequenced in a study of shared clonotypes between healthy human individuals. TCRdb keeps only in-frame clones here, not all; method: immunoSEQ multiplex PCR. This table holds about 2.1 million clones, around 93% found once. Cells designated naive CD8 were CD45RO-negative and were positively selected for CCR7, with terminally differentiated effector memory CD45RA+ cells excluded. Sequencing was done on a sample of naive CD8+ T cells from PBMCs. The receptor set was obtained from a man in his late teens or twenties in good health. Some clones in this sample may be carry-over from other donors' samples.

J is TRBJ1-5 and V is TRBV29-1; perhaps TRBD1 as D (5 bases). Germline assignment: CDR1 SQVTM and CDR2 ANQGSEA. Trimming stripped 6 bases from V and 7 bases from J, with 16 bases between. The CDR3 is 13 residues long. The CDR3 nucleotides are TGCAGCGTCCTGCAGGGCCCCGGCCAGCCCCAGCATTTT. Its translation is CSVLQGPGQPQHF.

The chain employs TRBV10-3 and TRBJ1-1; D is uncertain. Germline-derived CDR1 and CDR2 are ENHRY and SYGVKD. Trimming shortened V by 3 bases and J by 6 bases, and 14 bases separated the two germline ends. The CDR3 has 14 amino acids. The CDR3 sequence: CAISDFPDGAEAFF. CDR3 in DNA: TGTGCCATCAGTGATTTCCCGGACGGAGCTGAAGCTTTCTTT.

This chain connects TRBV11-2 to TRBJ2-1; D gene unclear. Between the trimmed V and J ends, which lost 5 bases and 8 bases, there was a span of 19 bases. This CDR3 comprises 15 residues. Germline V gene lookup returns CDR1 SGHAT and CDR2 FQNNGV. The CDR3 loop is CASSLRASPDHEQFF. DNA for the CDR3: TGTGCCAGCAGCCTCCGGGCTTCCCCCGACCATGAGCAGTTCTTC.

This chain links TRBV27 with TRBJ2-7; tentatively, D is TRBD1 (5 bases). Trimming shortened V by 5 bases and J by 2 bases, and 13 bases separated the two germline ends. CDR3 length equals 14 residues. Germline CDR1 MNHEY, CDR2 SMNVEV (reference sequence). The CDR3 loop reads CASSPYQTAYEQYF. The CDR3 bases are TGTGCCAGCAGTCCCTACCAGACAGCCTACGAGCAGTACTTC.

With respect to this clone: Within the sample, other DNA sequences also encode this same CDR3. The chain combines TRBV10-3 with TRBJ1-4; D ambiguous. The V gene lost 0 bases and the J gene lost 8 bases, with 7 bases spanning the gap. Germline CDR1 is ENHRY and CDR2 is SYGVKD. The CDR3 sequence is 13 residues long. This CDR3 reads CAISESGGEKLFF. In DNA form, the CDR3 reads TGTGCCATCAGTGAGTCGGGAGGGGAAAAACTGTTTTTT.

This clone has only a few counts. Other DNA sequences from this sample encode an identical CDR3 as well. V usage is TRBV27 and J usage is TRBJ1-5; the D is unclear. CDR3 length: 13 residues. V gave up 2 bases and J gave up 1 base, with 3 bases separating them. CDR1 is MNHEY and CDR2 is SMNVEV in the germline V gene (reference sequence). CDR3 sequence: CASSLVSNQPQHF. The CDR3 DNA is TGTGCCAGCAGTTTAGTAAGCAATCAGCCCCAGCATTTT.

The chain carries TRBV7-6 and TRBJ2-7; no clear D gene. Germline V gene data show CDR1 as SGHVS and CDR2 as FNYEAQ. The CDR3 extends over 13 amino acids. V dropped 2 bases and J dropped 5 bases, with 10 bases sitting between them. CDR3 protein: CASSLWVPHEQYF. The CDR3, as DNA: TGTGCCAGCAGCTTATGGGTCCCCCACGAGCAGTACTTC.

This clone was seen a single time. The genes are TRBV11-2 and TRBJ2-2; possible D gene TRBD2, 6 bases. The CDR3 is 16 residues long. Trimming pared 5 bases from V and 7 bases from J, leaving 20 bases between. Germline V lookup: CDR1 SGHAT, CDR2 FQNNGV. The CDR3 is CASSLRLVGGVGELFF. The DNA of the CDR3 is TGTGCCAGCAGCCTGCGACTAGTCGGCGGGGTCGGGGAGCTGTTTTTT.